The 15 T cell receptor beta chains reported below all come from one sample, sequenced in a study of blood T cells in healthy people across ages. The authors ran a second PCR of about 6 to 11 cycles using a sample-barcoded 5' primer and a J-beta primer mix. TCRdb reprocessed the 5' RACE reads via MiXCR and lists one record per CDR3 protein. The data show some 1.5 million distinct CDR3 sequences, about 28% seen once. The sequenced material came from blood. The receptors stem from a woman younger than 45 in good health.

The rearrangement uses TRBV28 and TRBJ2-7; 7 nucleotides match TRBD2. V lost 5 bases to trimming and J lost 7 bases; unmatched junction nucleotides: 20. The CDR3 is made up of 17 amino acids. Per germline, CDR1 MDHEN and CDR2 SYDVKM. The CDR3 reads CASSPSHAGASYNEQYF. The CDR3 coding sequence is TGTGCCAGCAGTCCCTCCCACGCGGGAGCGTCCTACAATGAGCAGTACTTC.

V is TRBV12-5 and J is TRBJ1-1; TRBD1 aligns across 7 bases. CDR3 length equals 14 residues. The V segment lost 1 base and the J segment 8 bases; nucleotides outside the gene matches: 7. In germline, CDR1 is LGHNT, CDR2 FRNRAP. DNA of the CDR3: TGTGCTAGTGGTTTGGCGCTTAGGGGGCTCGAAGCTTTCTTT. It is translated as CASGLALRGLEAFF. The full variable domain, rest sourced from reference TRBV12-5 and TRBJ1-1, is DARVTQTPRHKVTEMGQEVTMRCQPILGHNTVFWYRQTMMQGLELLAYFRNRAPLDDSGMPKDRFSAEMPDATLATLKIQPSEPRDSAVYFCASGLALRGLEAFFGQGTRLTVV.

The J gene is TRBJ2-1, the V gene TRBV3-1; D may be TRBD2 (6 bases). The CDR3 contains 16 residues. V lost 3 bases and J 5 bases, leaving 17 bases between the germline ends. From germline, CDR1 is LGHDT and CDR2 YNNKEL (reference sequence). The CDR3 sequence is CASSHPRRSGHNEQFF. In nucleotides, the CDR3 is TGTGCCAGCAGCCATCCTCGGCGTAGCGGTCACAATGAGCAGTTCTTC.

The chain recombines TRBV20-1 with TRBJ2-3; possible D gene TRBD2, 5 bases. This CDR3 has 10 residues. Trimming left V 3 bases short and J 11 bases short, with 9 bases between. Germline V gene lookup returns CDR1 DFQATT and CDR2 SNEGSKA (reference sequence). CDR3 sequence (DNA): TGCAGTGCTAGGGCCCGGGAGCAGTATTTT. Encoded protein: CSARAREQYF.

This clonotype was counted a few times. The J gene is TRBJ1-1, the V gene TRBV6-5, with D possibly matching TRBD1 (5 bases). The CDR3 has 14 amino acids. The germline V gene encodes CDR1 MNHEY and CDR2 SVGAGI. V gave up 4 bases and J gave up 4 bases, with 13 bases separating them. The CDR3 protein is CASSSPGRGTEAFF. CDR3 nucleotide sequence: TGTGCCAGCAGTTCCCCGGGACGCGGCACTGAAGCTTTCTTT.

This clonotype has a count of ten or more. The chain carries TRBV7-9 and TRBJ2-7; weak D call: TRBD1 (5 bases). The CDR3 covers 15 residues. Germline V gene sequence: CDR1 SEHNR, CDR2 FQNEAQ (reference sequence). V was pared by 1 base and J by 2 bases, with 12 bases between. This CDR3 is CASSLGQLGTYEQYF. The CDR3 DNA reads TGTGCCAGCAGCTTAGGACAGCTTGGGACCTACGAGCAGTACTTC.

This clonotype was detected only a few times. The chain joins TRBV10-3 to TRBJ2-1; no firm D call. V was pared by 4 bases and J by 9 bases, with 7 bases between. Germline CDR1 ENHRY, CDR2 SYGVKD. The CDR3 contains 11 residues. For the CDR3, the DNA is TGTGCCATCAGTGGAGGCACTGAGCAGTTCTTC. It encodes CAISGGTEQFF.

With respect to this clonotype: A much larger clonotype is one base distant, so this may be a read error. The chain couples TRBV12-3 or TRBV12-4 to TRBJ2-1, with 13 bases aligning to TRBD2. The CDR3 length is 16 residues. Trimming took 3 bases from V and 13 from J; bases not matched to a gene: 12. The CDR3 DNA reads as TGTGCCAGCAGTTTTGGGACTAGCGGGAAGAAAGAGACCCAGTTCTTC. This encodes CASSFGTSGKKETQFF.

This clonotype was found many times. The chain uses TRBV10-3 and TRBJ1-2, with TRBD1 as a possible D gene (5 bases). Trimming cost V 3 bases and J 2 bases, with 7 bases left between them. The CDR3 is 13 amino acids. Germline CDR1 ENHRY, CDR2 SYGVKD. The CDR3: CAISDKGNYGYTF. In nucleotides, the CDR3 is TGTGCCATCAGTGATAAGGGGAACTATGGCTACACCTTC.

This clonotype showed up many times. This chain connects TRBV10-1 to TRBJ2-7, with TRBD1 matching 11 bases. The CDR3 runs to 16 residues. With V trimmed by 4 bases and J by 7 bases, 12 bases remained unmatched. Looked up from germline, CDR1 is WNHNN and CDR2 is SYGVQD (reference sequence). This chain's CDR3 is CASSGFPGQGGFEQYF. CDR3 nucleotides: TGCGCCAGCAGTGGATTCCCGGGACAGGGGGGATTTGAGCAGTACTTC.

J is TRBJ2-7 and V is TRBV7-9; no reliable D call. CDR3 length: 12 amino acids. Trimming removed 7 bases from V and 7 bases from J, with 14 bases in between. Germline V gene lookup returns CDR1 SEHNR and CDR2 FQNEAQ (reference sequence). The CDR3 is CASTLGPNEQYF. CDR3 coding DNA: TGTGCCAGCACCCTGGGTCCTAATGAGCAGTACTTC.

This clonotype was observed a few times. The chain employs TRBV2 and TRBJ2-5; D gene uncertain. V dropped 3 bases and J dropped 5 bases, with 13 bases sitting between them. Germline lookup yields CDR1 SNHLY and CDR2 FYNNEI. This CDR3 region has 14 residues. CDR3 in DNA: TGTGCCAGCAGTGAGCGGTCCTTCCAGGAGACCCAGTACTTC. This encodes CASSERSFQETQYF.

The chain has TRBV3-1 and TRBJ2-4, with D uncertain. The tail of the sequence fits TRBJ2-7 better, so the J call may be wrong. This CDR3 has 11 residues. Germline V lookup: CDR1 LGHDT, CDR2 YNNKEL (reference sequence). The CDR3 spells CASSQIGEQYF. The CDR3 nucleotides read TGTGCCAGCAGCCAAATAGGCGAGCAGTACTTC.

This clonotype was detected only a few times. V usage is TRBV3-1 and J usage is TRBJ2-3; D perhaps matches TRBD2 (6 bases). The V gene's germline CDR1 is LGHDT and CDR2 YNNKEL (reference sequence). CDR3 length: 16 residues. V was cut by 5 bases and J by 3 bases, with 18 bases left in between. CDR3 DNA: TGTGCCAGCAGCGCATACCGGGACTCAACGACAGATACGCAGTATTTT. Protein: CASSAYRDSTTDTQYF.

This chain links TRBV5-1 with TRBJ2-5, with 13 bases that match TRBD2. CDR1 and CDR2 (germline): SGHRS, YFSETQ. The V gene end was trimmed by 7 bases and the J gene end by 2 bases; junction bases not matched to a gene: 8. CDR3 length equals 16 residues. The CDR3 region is CASQTGTSGIQETQYF. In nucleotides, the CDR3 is TGCGCCAGCCAAACCGGGACTAGCGGGATTCAAGAGACCCAGTACTTC. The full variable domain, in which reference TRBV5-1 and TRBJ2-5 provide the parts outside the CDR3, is KAGVTQTPRYLIKTRGQQVTLSCSPISGHRSVSWYQQTPGQGLQFLFEYFSETQRNKGNFPGRFSGRQFSNSRSEMNVSTLELGDSALYLCASQTGTSGIQETQYFGPGTRLLVL.